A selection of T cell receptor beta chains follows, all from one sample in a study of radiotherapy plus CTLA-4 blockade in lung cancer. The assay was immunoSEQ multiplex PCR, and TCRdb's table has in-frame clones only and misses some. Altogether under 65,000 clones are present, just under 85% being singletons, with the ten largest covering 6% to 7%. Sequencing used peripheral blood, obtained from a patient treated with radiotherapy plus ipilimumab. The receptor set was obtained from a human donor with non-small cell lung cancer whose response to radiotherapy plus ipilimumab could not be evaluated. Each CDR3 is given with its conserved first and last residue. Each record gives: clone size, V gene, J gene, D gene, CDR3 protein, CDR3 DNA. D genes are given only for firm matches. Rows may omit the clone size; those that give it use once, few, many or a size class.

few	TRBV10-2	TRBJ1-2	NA	CASSETSGINYGYTF	TGCGCCAGCAGTGAGACCTCCGGGATTAACTATGGCTACACCTTC
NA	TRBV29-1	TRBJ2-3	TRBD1	CSGGRTGGTDTQYF	TGCAGCGGTGGCCGGACAGGGGGGACAGATACGCAGTATTTT
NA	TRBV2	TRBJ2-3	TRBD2	CASSPLAGGPTDTQYF	TGTGCCAGCAGCCCACTGGCGGGGGGGCCAACAGATACGCAGTATTTT
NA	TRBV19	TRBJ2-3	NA	CASSEWTASTDTQYF	TGTGCCAGTAGTGAATGGACAGCTAGCACAGATACGCAGTATTTT
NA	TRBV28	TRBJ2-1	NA	CASSSLGQGGNEQFF	TGTGCCAGCAGTTCCCTGGGTCAGGGGGGCAATGAGCAGTTCTTC
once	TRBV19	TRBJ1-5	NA	CASSIEGLNQPQHF	TGTGCCAGTAGTATAGAGGGCCTCAATCAGCCCCAGCATTTT
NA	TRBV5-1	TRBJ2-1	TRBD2	CASSSRTSHEQFF	TGCGCCAGCAGTTCAAGGACTAGCCATGAGCAGTTCTTC
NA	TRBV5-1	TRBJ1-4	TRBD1	CASRRDRGLGEKLFF	TGCGCCAGCAGACGTGACAGGGGGCTCGGTGAAAAACTGTTTTTT
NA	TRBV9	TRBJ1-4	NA	CASSPIDGVGEKLFF	TGTGCCAGCAGCCCAATCGACGGGGTTGGGGAAAAACTGTTTTTT
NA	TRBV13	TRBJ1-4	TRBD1	CASSLRQGHEKLFF	TGTGCCAGCAGCTTAAGACAGGGCCATGAAAAACTGTTTTTT
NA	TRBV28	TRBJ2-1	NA	CASSPGLYSYNEQFF	TGTGCCAGCAGTCCGGGACTGTACTCCTACAATGAGCAGTTCTTC
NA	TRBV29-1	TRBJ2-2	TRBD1	CSGGTGDGELFF	TGCAGCGGGGGTACAGGGGACGGGGAGCTGTTTTTT
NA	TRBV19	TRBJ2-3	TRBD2	CASTISGGRSDTQYF	TGTGCCAGTACTATTAGCGGGGGGCGCTCAGATACGCAGTATTTT
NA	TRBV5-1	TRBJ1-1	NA	CASSLVVQEPMNTEAFF	TGCGCCAGCAGCTTGGTGGTACAGGAACCAATGAACACTGAAGCTTTCTTT
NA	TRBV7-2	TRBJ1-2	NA	CASSSDRTFYGYTF	TGTGCCAGCAGCTCGGACAGAACGTTCTATGGCTACACCTTC
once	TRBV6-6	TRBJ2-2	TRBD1	CASRTGTGDGGELFF	TGTGCCAGCAGAACCGGGACAGGTGACGGCGGGGAGCTGTTTTTT
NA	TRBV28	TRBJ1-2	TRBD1	CASSSNRDREKGLYGYTF	TGTGCCAGCAGTTCTAACCGGGACAGGGAAAAAGGGCTCTATGGCTACACCTTC
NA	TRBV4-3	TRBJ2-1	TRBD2	CASSQMITSGFQQFF	TGCGCCAGCAGCCAAATGATCACTAGCGGGTTTCAGCAGTTCTTC
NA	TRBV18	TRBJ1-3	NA	CASSPPKYTNSGNTIYF	TGTGCCAGCTCACCACCGAAGTACACTAACTCTGGAAACACCATATATTTT
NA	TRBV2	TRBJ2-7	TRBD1	CASSPGQGAREQYF	TGTGCCAGCAGCCCGGGACAGGGGGCGCGGGAGCAGTACTTC
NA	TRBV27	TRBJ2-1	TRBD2	CASTLSGGPVDEQFF	TGTGCCAGCACCCTTAGCGGGGGCCCCGTAGATGAGCAGTTCTTC
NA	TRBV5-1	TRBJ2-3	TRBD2	CASSPTSGGTDTQYF	TGCGCCAGCAGCCCAACTAGCGGGGGGACAGATACGCAGTATTTT
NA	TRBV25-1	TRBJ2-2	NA	CASTPSAEEAAGELFF	TGTGCCAGCACCCCATCGGCCGAGGAAGCCGCCGGGGAGCTGTTTTTT
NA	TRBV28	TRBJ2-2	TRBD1	CASSAIDRDTGELFF	TGTGCCAGCAGCGCTATCGACAGGGACACCGGGGAGCTGTTTTTT
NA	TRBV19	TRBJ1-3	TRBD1	CASSHRTGSSGNTIYF	TGTGCCAGTAGCCACCGGACAGGCAGCTCTGGAAACACCATATATTTT
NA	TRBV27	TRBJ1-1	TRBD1	CASRGTGHLTAFF	TGTGCCAGCAGAGGGACAGGCCATCTTACGGCTTTCTTT
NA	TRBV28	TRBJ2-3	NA	CASKAGFLDTQYF	TGTGCCAGCAAGGCGGGATTCCTAGATACGCAGTATTTT
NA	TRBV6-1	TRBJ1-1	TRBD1	CASWDRAMNTEAFF	TGTGCCAGCTGGGACAGGGCTATGAACACTGAAGCTTTCTTT
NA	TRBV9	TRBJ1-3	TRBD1	CASSVGDSYGNTIYF	TGTGCCAGCAGCGTGGGGGACAGCTATGGAAACACCATATATTTT
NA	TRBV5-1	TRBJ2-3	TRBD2	CASTSGGRVEDTQYF	TGCGCCAGCACCTCGGGCGGGAGAGTTGAAGATACGCAGTATTTT
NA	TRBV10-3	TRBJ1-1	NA	CAISEGGERRNTEAFF	TGTGCCATCAGTGAGGGGGGCGAGAGAAGGAACACTGAAGCTTTCTTT
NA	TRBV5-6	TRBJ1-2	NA	CASSVTQGGYTF	TGTGCCAGCAGCGTGACGCAGGGAGGCTACACCTTC
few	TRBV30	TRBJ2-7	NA	CAWSVVAYEQYF	TGTGCCTGGAGTGTAGTAGCCTACGAGCAGTACTTC
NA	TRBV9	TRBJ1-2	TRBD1	CASSVRGGQGAFSYTF	TGTGCCAGCAGCGTTAGAGGGGGACAGGGCGCTTTCAGCTACACCTTC
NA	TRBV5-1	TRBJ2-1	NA	CASSLEGSSYNEQFF	TGCGCCAGCAGCTTGGAAGGGAGCTCCTACAATGAGCAGTTCTTC
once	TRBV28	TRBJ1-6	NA	CASSLYITRNSPLHF	TGTGCCAGCAGTTTGTACATCACAAGAAATTCACCCCTCCACTTT
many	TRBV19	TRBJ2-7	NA	CATRRDTSSYEQYF	TGTGCCACCCGCCGGGACACCAGCTCCTACGAGCAGTACTTC
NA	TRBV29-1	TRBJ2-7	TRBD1	CSVRQGSYEQYF	TGCAGCGTCCGACAGGGATCCTACGAGCAGTACTTC
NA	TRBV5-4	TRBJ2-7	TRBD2	CASSRLAGTYEQYF	TGTGCCAGCAGCCGACTAGCGGGGACGTACGAGCAGTACTTC
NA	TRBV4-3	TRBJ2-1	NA	CASSQFASAYNEQFF	TGCGCCAGCAGCCAATTCGCTAGTGCCTACAATGAGCAGTTCTTC
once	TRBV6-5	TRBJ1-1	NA	CATNLGAMNTEAFF	TGTGCCACCAACCTTGGGGCCATGAACACTGAAGCTTTCTTT
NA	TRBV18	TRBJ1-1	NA	CASSPRSTEAFF	TGTGCCAGCTCACCTAGAAGCACTGAAGCTTTCTTT